Shown below are 15 T cell receptor beta chains from a single sample sequenced in a study of cytomegalovirus exposure and HLA in healthy donors. The PCR contained 60 Vbeta and 13 Jbeta primers. Clones were sequenced by immunoSEQ multiplex PCR, and TCRdb holds only the in-frame ones, with some missing. Among over 150,000 clones listed, roughly two thirds were seen once. Sequencing was done on a sample of PBMCs. These receptor sequences come from a woman aged 18-29 years in good health and CMV-seropositive.

This clone came up a few times. This chain joins TRBV9 and TRBJ2-3; 7 nucleotides match TRBD1. The length of the CDR3 is 15 residues. Germline V gene lookup returns CDR1 SGDLS and CDR2 YYNGEE. V lost 4 bases and J lost 2; bases outside the gene matches: 7. The CDR3 sequence: CASSPTGQDTDTQYF. DNA for the CDR3: TGTGCCAGCAGCCCAACCGGACAGGACACAGATACGCAGTATTTT.

The chain links TRBV5-4 to TRBJ2-3, with 7 bases matching TRBD2. Germline CDR1 reads SGHNT; CDR2 reads YYREEE (reference sequence). The CDR3 runs 14 residues. Unmatched junction bases numbered 8, after V lost 4 bases and J lost 6 bases. The CDR3 spells CASSRGGDMDTQYF. The CDR3 nucleotides read TGTGCCAGCAGCCGTGGGGGGGATATGGATACGCAGTATTTT. The full variable domain, completed using reference TRBV5-4 and TRBJ2-3, is ETGVTQSPTHLIKTRGQQVTLRCSSQSGHNTVSWYQQALGQGPQFIFQYYREEENGRGNFPPRFSGLQFPNYSSELNVNALELDDSALYLCASSRGGDMDTQYFGPGTRLTVL.

The chain has TRBV4-1 and TRBJ2-7, with D unclear. The CDR3 is 12 amino acids. The germline V gene has CDR1 MGHRA and CDR2 YSYEKL. V was shortened by 4 bases and J by 2 bases, with 6 bases between the two germline ends. CDR3 in DNA: TGCGCCAGCAGCCGAGGCCCCTACGAGCAGTACTTC. Translated, it gives CASSRGPYEQYF.

The V gene is TRBV7-9, the J gene TRBJ1-1; a weak D match, TRBD1 (6 bases). Germline loops: CDR1 SEHNR, CDR2 FQNEAQ (reference sequence). There are 13 residues in the CDR3. V shed 2 bases and J shed 7 bases, with 11 bases lying between them. CDR3 coding DNA: TGTGCCAGCAGCTTACTGGAAGGGGGTGAAGCTTTCTTT. This translates into CASSLLEGGEAFF.

V is TRBV30 and J is TRBJ2-1, with 8 nucleotides matching TRBD2. Looked up from germline, CDR1 is GTSNPN and CDR2 is SVGIG (reference sequence). The V and J ends lost 4 bases and 1 base, in that order; junction bases with no gene match: 6. The CDR3 totals 15 residues. The CDR3 loop reads CAWIDGGASYNEQFF. For the CDR3, the DNA is TGTGCCTGGATTGACGGGGGGGCTTCCTACAATGAGCAGTTCTTC.

About this clone: Other DNA sequences in this sample translate to the same CDR3. The V call is TRBV5-1, the J call TRBJ1-2, with 7 bases aligning to TRBD1. CDR3 size: 13 residues. Germline V gene sequence: CDR1 SGHRS, CDR2 YFSETQ. The V gene end was trimmed by 0 bases and the J gene end by 4 bases; junction bases not matched to a gene: 0. CDR3 DNA: TGCGCCAGCAGCTTGGAGGGGGCCTATGGCTACACCTTC. Residues: CASSLEGAYGYTF. Together with reference TRBV5-1 and TRBJ1-2, the CDR3 gives the full variable domain: KAGVTQTPRYLIKTRGQQVTLSCSPISGHRSVSWYQQTPGQGLQFLFEYFSETQRNKGNFPGRFSGRQFSNSRSEMNVSTLELGDSALYLCASSLEGAYGYTFGSGTRLTVV.

The DNA for the CDR3 is TGTGCCAGTAGTATTTTTGTAGGGGTCCACGAGCAGTACTTC. Amino acids: CASSIFVGVHEQYF. The V gene is TRBV19, the J gene TRBJ2-7; a weak D match, TRBD1 (5 bases). Germline V gene data show CDR1 as LNHDA and CDR2 as SQIVND (reference sequence). With 3 bases removed from V and 5 bases from J, the gap between germline ends came to 14 bases. This CDR3 spans 14 amino acids.

This clone was seen just once. The genes are TRBV27 and TRBJ2-2; 7 nucleotides agree with TRBD2. J lost 5 bases, V lost 1 base, and 7 bases had no gene match. This CDR3 spans 16 amino acids. Germline V gene sequence: CDR1 MNHEY, CDR2 SMNVEV (reference sequence). The CDR3 DNA follows: TGTGCCAGCAGTTTATATGCGGGAGTTATAACCGGGGAGCTGTTTTTT. Translated, it gives CASSLYAGVITGELFF.

This clone has only one observation. V and J are TRBV7-9 and TRBJ1-1; D gene unclear. The CDR3 covers 11 residues. Germline CDR1 is SEHNR and CDR2 is FQNEAQ (reference sequence). The V and J ends lost 4 bases and 8 bases respectively, with 8 bases between them. Written as DNA, the CDR3 is TGTGCCAGCAGCTGGCAATCGGAAGCTTTCTTT. This encodes CASSWQSEAFF. Full variable domain (remainder filled in from reference TRBV7-9 and TRBJ1-1): DTGVSQNPRHKITKRGQNVTFRCDPISEHNRLYWYRQTLGQGPEFLTYFQNEAQLEKSRLLSDRFSAERPKGSFSTLEIQRTEQGDSAMYLCASSWQSEAFFGQGTRLTVV.

The chain employs TRBV11-2 and TRBJ1-1; TRBD1 is a possible D gene (6 bases). Germline lookup yields CDR1 SGHAT and CDR2 FQNNGV. The V gene lost 5 bases and the J gene lost 0 bases, with 7 bases spanning the gap. The CDR3 covers 13 residues. This CDR3 reads CASSQGLNTEAFF. The CDR3 bases are TGTGCCAGCAGCCAGGGGTTGAACACTGAAGCTTTCTTT. The whole variable domain, remainder taken from reference TRBV11-2 and TRBJ1-1, is EAGVAQSPRYKIIEKRQSVAFWCNPISGHATLYWYQQILGQGPKLLIQFQNNGVVDDSQLPKDRFSAERLKGVDSTLKIQPAKLEDSAVYLCASSQGLNTEAFFGQGTRLTVV.

Concerning this clone: One end of the junction does not line up with germline, which may come from a read error. The V and J genes are TRBV7-7 and TRBJ2-1; 9 bases match TRBD1. This CDR3 spans 15 amino acids. In germline, CDR1 is SSHAT, CDR2 FNYEAQ (reference sequence). This CDR3 reads CASSLGQGPYNEQFF. The CDR3 DNA is TGTGCTAGCAGCTTAGGACAGGGGCCTTACAATGAGCAGTTCTTC. The whole variable domain, filled in from reference TRBV7-7 and TRBJ2-1, reads GAGVSQSPRYKVTKRGQDVTLRCDPISSHATLYWYQQALGQGPEFLTYFNYEAQPDKSGLPSDRFSAERPEGSISTLTIQRTEQRDSAMYRCASSLGQGPYNEQFFGPGTRLTVL.

The V call is TRBV19, the J call TRBJ1-1, with D possibly matching TRBD1 (6 bases). The CDR3 length is 14 residues. Trimming shortened V by 4 bases and J by 1 base, and 10 bases separated the two germline ends. Germline lookup yields CDR1 LNHDA and CDR2 SQIVND (reference sequence). Here the CDR3 DNA reads TGTGCCAGTAGTAGAGGGGGGGAGAACACTGAAGCTTTCTTT. Its protein product is CASSRGGENTEAFF.

This chain joins TRBV4-3 and TRBJ2-7; TRBD1 aligns across 8 bases. The germline gives CDR1 LGHNA, CDR2 YSLEER. V was clipped by 0 bases and J by 1 base; unmatched bases: 5. The CDR3 consists of 16 residues. This chain's CDR3 is CASSQDGTGYSYEQYF. Written as DNA, the CDR3 is TGCGCCAGCAGCCAAGATGGGACAGGCTATTCCTACGAGCAGTACTTC.

A single count supports this clone. The chain is built from TRBV28 and TRBJ2-5; 10 bases are shared with TRBD2. Per germline, CDR1 MDHEN and CDR2 SYDVKM. The V gene end was trimmed by 6 bases and the J gene end by 5 bases; junction bases not matched to a gene: 9. The CDR3 is 15 residues long. As DNA, the CDR3 is TGTGCCAGCAGCGGGCTACTAGCGGGACGCGAGACCCAGTACTTC. It yields the protein CASSGLLAGRETQYF.

The rearrangement uses TRBV15 and TRBJ2-7, with D uncertain. Germline-derived CDR1 and CDR2 are LNHNV and YYDKDF (reference sequence). The V end was cut by 1 base, the J end by 8 bases, with 15 bases between. CDR3 length equals 14 residues. The CDR3 here is CATSRVGSARKQYF. CDR3 bases: TGTGCCACCAGCAGAGTCGGGTCTGCAAGGAAGCAGTACTTC.